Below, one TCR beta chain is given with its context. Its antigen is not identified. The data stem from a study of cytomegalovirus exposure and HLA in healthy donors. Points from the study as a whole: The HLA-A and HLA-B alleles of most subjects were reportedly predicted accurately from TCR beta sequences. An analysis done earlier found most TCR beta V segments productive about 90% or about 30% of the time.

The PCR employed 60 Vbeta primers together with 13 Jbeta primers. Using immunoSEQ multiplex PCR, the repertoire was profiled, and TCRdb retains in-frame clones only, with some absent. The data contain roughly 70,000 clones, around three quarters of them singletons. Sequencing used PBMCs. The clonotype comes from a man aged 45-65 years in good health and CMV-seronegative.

The CDR3 spells CASGLVRSQGNYGYTF. The CDR3 nucleotides are TGTGCTAGTGGTTTGGTAAGGTCCCAGGGAAACTATGGCTACACCTTC. This chain links TRBV12-5 with TRBJ1-2; possibly TRBD1 for D (5 bases). V was trimmed by 0 bases and J by 2 bases, leaving 13 bases between them. Looked up from germline, CDR1 is LGHNT and CDR2 is FRNRAP. CDR3 size: 16 residues.